This T cell receptor beta chain was recorded in a study of blood T cell repertoires in COVID-19 (dated by TCRdb to 2020 to 2021). Regarding the research as a whole: Samples covering the acute and convalescent phases of COVID-19 were provided by collaborators in the United States, Italy and Spain. Where available, HLA class I and class II types were obtained from metadata supplied by the sample provider rather than from assay-based typing. The sample metadata nearly always contained a de-identified subject ID, COVID-19 status, age in years and sex. The repertoires were released in a freely available public database intended as a resource for research on the immune response to SARS-CoV-2. The material from the prospective study consisted of cDNA or gDNA derived from T cells, B-cell-depleted T cells, or PBMCs. Subjects who had been exposed to COVID-19, were actively infected with it, or had recovered from it provided the deeply sampled blood TCRbeta repertoires that made up the dataset. The samples were drawn from two sources: the first 160 participants of the ongoing ImmuneRACE study, and over 950 subjects contributed by 6 global collaborators. What the authors observed across the whole study: The quantity of clinical and demographic metadata differed by source and by participant and was supplied without curation.

Enrolling through a virtual design, the prospective study's participants ranged in age from about 18 to 89 years and lived across 20 to 30 United States geographic areas. In the prospective study, participants were assigned to cohorts based on the clinical history participants reported in a screening survey and a study questionnaire. In the prospective study, whole blood, serum and a nasopharyngeal or oropharyngeal swab were collected from each participant by mobile phlebotomists. Over a 2-month period, participants in the prospective study had the option of providing additional blood draws and questionnaires. Before DNA extraction, prospective study blood samples were shipped either frozen or at room temperature. The germline V gene (reference sequence) sets CDR1 to SEHNR and CDR2 to FQNEAQ. Counted from cysteine to phenylalanine, this CDR3 has 15 amino acids. Here the CDR3 DNA is all that survives: 45 bases in frame from base 1. V drops 1 base and J drops 4 bases, leaving 10 bases in between.

In regard to this clone: This clone's antigen is unknown. No base quality values were provided; no much bigger clone lies one nucleotide off.

TCRbeta CDR3 regions were amplified from genomic DNA using the immunoSEQ Assay, a bias-controlled multiplex PCR. On the study's bioinformatics: The number of nucleated cells in each sample was estimated by amplification of reference gene primers within the assay. To quantify the absolute abundance of each unique TCRbeta CDR3 rearrangement, sequence reads were collapsed and filtered. Productive Simpson clonality was computed per sample as the square root of Simpson's diversity index over productive rearrangements. TCRdb holds this immuneACCESS table with in-frame rearrangements only. Some clones are missing; in checked studies, unresolved V genes explain under half, and the rest has no known cause. The DNA was the basis for D and trimming; V, J and clone size are from that table. The sample contains hundreds of thousands of clones, 88% of them found a single time. 14% to 15% of the sample is in the top ten clones.

The chain employs TRBV7-9 and TRBJ2-2, with the identity of the D gene unclear. The material sequenced was PBMCs or T cells enriched from blood (not recorded which). This sequence was found in a woman aged 50 to 60 with acute COVID-19. The CDR3 in this case is CASSLVFPGTGELFF. The sequence in DNA is TGTGCCAGCAGCTTAGTTTTCCCGGGCACCGGGGAGCTGTTTTTT. The CDR3, completed at both ends by the reference TRBV7-9 and TRBJ2-2 genes, gives the full variable domain DTGVSQNPRHKITKRGQNVTFRCDPISEHNRLYWYRQTLGQGPEFLTYFQNEAQLEKSRLLSDRFSAERPKGSFSTLEIQRTEQGDSAMYLCASSLVFPGTGELFFGEGSRLTVL.